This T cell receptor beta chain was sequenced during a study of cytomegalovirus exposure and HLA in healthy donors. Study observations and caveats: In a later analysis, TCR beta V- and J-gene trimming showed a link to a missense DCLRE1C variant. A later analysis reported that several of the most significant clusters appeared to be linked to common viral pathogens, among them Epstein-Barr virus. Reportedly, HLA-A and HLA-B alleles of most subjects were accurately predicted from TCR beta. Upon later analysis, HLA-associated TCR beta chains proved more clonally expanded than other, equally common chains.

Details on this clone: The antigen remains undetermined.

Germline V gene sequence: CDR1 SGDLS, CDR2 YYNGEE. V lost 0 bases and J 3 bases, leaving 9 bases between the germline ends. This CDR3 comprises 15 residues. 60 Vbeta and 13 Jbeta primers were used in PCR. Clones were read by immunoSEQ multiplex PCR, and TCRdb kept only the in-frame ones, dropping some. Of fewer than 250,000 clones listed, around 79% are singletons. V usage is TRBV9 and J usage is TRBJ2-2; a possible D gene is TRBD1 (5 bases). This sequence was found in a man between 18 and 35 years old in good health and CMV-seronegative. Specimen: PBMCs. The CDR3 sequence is CASSVVDSHTGELFF. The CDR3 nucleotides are TGTGCCAGCAGCGTAGTAGACAGCCACACCGGGGAGCTGTTTTTT. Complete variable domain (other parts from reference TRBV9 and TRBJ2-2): DSGVTQTPKHLITATGQRVTLRCSPRSGDLSVYWYQQSLDQGLQFLIQYYNGEERAKGNILERFSAQQFPDLHSELNLSSLELGDSALYFCASSVVDSHTGELFFGEGSRLTVL.